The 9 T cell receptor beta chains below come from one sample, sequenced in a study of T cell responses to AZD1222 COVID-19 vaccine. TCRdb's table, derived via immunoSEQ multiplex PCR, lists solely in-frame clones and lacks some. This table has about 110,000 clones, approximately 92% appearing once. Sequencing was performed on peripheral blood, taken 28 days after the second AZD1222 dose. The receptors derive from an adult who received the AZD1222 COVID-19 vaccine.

CDR3 sequence reads: CASSIGEKYEQYF. CDR3 nucleotides: TGTGCCAGTAGTATAGGAGAGAAATACGAGCAGTACTTC. The chain combines TRBV19 with TRBJ2-7; no definite D call. CDR1 is LNHDA and CDR2 is SQIVND in the germline V gene (reference sequence). CDR3 length: 13 amino acids. The ends were cut back, 1 base at V and 4 bases at J, with 8 bases in the middle.

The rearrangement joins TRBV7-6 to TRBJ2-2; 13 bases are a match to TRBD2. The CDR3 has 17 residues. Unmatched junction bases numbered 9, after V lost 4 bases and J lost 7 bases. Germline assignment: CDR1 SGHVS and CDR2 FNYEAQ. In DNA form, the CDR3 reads TGTGCCAGCAGCTACCGCCGGACTAGCGGGAGTATCGGGGAGCTGTTTTTT. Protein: CASSYRRTSGSIGELFF.

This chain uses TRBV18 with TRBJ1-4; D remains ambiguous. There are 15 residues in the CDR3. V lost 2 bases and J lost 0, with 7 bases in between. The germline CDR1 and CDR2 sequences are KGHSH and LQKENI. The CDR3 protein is CASSPIDATNEKLFF. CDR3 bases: TGTGCCAGCTCACCAATTGATGCAACTAATGAAAAACTGTTTTTT.

CDR3 bases: TGTGCCAGCAGTCCTCAACAGGGACTACGGGAAAAACTGTTTTTT. Translating it yields CASSPQQGLREKLFF. This sequence joins TRBV28 and TRBJ1-4; D perhaps matches TRBD1 (6 bases). The CDR3 is 15 residues long. Germline CDR1 MDHEN, CDR2 SYDVKM. The germline V and J ends were trimmed by 5 bases and 8 bases, with 18 bases remaining between them. The variable domain in full, completed from reference TRBV28 and TRBJ1-4, reads DVKVTQSSRYLVKRTGEKVFLECVQDMDHENMFWYRQDPGLGLRLIYFSYDVKMKEKGDIPEGYSVSREKKERFSLILESASTNQTSMYLCASSPQQGLREKLFFGSGTQLSVL.

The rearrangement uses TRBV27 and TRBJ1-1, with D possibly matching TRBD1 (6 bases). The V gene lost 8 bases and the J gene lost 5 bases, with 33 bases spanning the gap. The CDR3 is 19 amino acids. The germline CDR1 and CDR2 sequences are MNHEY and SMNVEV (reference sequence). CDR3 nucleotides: TGTGCCAGCCATCTTCCCCTTGCTCGGGACGGCTCCCAGGGGACTGAAGCTTTCTTT. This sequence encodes CASHLPLARDGSQGTEAFF.

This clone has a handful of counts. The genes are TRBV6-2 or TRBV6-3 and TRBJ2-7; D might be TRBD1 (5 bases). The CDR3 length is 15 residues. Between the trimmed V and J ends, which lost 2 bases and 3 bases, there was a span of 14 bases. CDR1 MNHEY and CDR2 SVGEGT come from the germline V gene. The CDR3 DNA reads TGTGCCAGCAGTTACGACGGCAGGGTAAACTACGAGCAGTACTTC. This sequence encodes CASSYDGRVNYEQYF.

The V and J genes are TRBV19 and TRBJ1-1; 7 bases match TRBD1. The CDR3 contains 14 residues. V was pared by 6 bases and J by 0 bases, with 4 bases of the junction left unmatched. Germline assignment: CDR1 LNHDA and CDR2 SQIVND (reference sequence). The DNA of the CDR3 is TGTGCCAGTAGGGGACAGCACATGAACACTGAAGCTTTCTTT. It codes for CASRGQHMNTEAFF.

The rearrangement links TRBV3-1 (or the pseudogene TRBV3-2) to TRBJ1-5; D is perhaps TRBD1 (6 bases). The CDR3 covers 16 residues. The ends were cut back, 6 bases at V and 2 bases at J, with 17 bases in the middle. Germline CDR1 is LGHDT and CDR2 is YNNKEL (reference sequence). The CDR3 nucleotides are TGTGCCAGCAGTCCAGCTTTTAACAGGGGCAATCAGCCCCAGCATTTT. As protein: CASSPAFNRGNQPQHF.

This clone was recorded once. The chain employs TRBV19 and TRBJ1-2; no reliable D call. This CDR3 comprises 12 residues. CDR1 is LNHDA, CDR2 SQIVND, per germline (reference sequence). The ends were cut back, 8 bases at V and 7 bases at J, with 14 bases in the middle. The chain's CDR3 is CASRQVGVGYTF. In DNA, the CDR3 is TGTGCCAGTCGCCAGGTCGGGGTTGGCTACACCTTC. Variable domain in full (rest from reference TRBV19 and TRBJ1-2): DGGITQSPKYLFRKEGQNVTLSCEQNLNHDAMYWYRQDPGQGLRLIYYSQIVNDFQKGDIAEGYSVSREKKESFPLTVTSAQKNPTAFYLCASRQVGVGYTFGSGTRLTVV.